The 9 T cell receptor beta chains below come from one sample, sequenced in a study of T cell responses to AZD1222 COVID-19 vaccine. TCRdb keeps only in-frame clones here, not all; method: immunoSEQ multiplex PCR. The sample holds roughly 190,000 clones, roughly nine tenths seen once. The sample here was peripheral blood, taken 28 days after the second AZD1222 dose. These receptors were taken from an adult who received the AZD1222 COVID-19 vaccine.

The rearrangement uses TRBV19 and TRBJ1-1; 9 bases are a match to TRBD1. CDR3 size: 14 residues. V gave up 5 bases and J gave up 11 bases; unmatched junction bases: 12. In germline, CDR1 is LNHDA, CDR2 SQIVND (reference sequence). CDR3 loop: CASSPRTGGAGAFF. The CDR3 DNA sequence: TGTGCCAGTAGTCCTAGAACAGGGGGCGCTGGGGCTTTCTTT.

This sequence joins TRBV10-2 and TRBJ1-6; D is unclear. The V and J ends lost 0 bases and 0 bases respectively, with 9 bases between them. The CDR3 is made up of 17 amino acids. The V gene's germline CDR1 is WSHSY and CDR2 SAAADI. This CDR3 reads CASSESATRSYNSPLHF. The CDR3 DNA is TGCGCCAGCAGTGAGTCGGCCACCCGCTCCTATAATTCACCCCTCCACTTT.

The genes are TRBV30 and TRBJ1-2; weak D call: TRBD1 (5 bases). The CDR3 is 13 residues long. V was clipped by 4 bases and J by 8 bases, with 17 bases between them. Germline CDR1 GTSNPN, CDR2 SVGIG (reference sequence). CDR3 sequence reads: CAWTRESQKGYTF. Written as DNA, the CDR3 is TGTGCCTGGACCAGGGAATCGCAAAAAGGCTACACCTTC.

The genes are TRBV25-1 and TRBJ2-7; TRBD1 is a possible D gene (5 bases). Germline values: CDR1 MGHDK, CDR2 SYGVNS. This CDR3 contains 14 residues. The ends were cut back, 3 bases at V and 1 base at J, with 10 bases in the middle. DNA for the CDR3: TGTGCCAGCAGTGAGGTACAGGAATCCTACGAGCAGTACTTC. Its translation: CASSEVQESYEQYF.

To note about this clone: Additional DNA sequences in this sample encode the identical CDR3. The genes are TRBV20-1 and TRBJ2-7; D gene ambiguous. V lost 0 bases and J 1 base, leaving 1 base between the germline ends. CDR1 and CDR2 (germline): DFQATT, SNEGSKA (reference sequence). The CDR3 contains 11 residues. CDR3 coding DNA: TGCAGTGCTAGAGATTCCTACGAGCAGTACTTC. This codes for CSARDSYEQYF.

This sequence joins TRBV27 and TRBJ2-1, with 14 bases matching TRBD2. Losses at the gene ends were 4 bases for V and 14 bases for J; bases not matched to a gene: 19. From germline, CDR1 is MNHEY and CDR2 SMNVEV (reference sequence). This CDR3 has 18 residues. CDR3 sequence: CASSSDGKSGTSGSRKFF. CDR3 DNA sequence: TGTGCCAGCAGTTCGGACGGAAAAAGCGGGACTAGCGGGAGTAGGAAGTTCTTC.

This clone was seen more than once but under ten times. The chain employs TRBV7-2 and TRBJ2-7; maybe TRBD1 (6 bases). V shed 4 bases and J shed 1 base, with 11 bases lying between them. Per the germline V gene, CDR1 is SGHTA and CDR2 is FQGNSA. The CDR3 is 14 amino acids. The chain's CDR3 is CASSSDSRSYEQYF. The CDR3 nucleotides are TGTGCCAGCAGCTCGGACAGTCGGTCCTACGAGCAGTACTTC.

This chain uses TRBV5-6 with TRBJ1-2; 7 bases are a match to TRBD1. V dropped 4 bases and J dropped 5; count of bases not matched to a gene: 11. The germline CDR1 and CDR2 sequences are SGHDT and YYEEEE. The CDR3 has 15 residues. CDR3 in amino acids: CASSRNRGRSYGYTF. The CDR3 bases are TGTGCCAGCAGCCGAAACAGGGGCAGGAGTTATGGCTACACCTTC.

V is TRBV10-2 and J is TRBJ2-7; a weak D match, TRBD2 (6 bases). With 8 bases removed from V and 2 bases from J, the gap between germline ends came to 19 bases. Germline V gene lookup returns CDR1 WSHSY and CDR2 SAAADI. There are 15 residues in the CDR3. The CDR3 sequence is CASRLGFGGAYEQYF. The CDR3 nucleotides read TGCGCCAGCCGCCTCGGGTTCGGGGGAGCCTACGAGCAGTACTTC.